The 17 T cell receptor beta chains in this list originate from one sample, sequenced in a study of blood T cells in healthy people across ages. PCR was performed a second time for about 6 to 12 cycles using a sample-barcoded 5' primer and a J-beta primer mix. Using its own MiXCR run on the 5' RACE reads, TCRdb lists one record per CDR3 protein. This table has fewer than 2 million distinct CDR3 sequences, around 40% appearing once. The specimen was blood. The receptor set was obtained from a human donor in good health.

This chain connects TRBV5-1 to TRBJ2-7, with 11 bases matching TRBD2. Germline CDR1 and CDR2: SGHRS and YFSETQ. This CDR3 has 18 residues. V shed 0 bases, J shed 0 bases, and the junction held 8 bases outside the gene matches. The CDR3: CASSLAGTSGGLSYEQYF. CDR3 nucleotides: TGCGCCAGCAGCTTGGCCGGTACTAGCGGGGGACTCTCCTACGAGCAGTACTTC. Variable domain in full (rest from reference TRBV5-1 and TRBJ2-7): KAGVTQTPRYLIKTRGQQVTLSCSPISGHRSVSWYQQTPGQGLQFLFEYFSETQRNKGNFPGRFSGRQFSNSRSEMNVSTLELGDSALYLCASSLAGTSGGLSYEQYFGPGTRLTVT.

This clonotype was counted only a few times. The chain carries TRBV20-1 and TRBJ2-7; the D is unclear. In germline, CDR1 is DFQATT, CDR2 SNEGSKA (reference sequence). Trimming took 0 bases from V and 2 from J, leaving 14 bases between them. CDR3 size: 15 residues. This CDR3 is CSARDKPGLTYEQYF. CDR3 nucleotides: TGCAGTGCTAGAGATAAACCAGGTTTGACCTACGAGCAGTACTTC.

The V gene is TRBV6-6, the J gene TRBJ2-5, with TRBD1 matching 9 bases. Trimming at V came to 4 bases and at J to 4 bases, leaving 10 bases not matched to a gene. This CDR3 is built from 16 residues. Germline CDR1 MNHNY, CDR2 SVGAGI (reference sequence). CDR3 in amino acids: CASSLRGDRVGETQYF. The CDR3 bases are TGTGCCAGCAGTTTGAGGGGGGACAGGGTAGGAGAGACCCAGTACTTC.

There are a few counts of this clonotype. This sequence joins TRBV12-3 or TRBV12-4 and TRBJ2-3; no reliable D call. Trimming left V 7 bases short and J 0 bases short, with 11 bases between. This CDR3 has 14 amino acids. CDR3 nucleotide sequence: TGTGCCAGCACCCTCGACACTAGCACAGATACGCAGTATTTT. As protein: CASTLDTSTDTQYF.

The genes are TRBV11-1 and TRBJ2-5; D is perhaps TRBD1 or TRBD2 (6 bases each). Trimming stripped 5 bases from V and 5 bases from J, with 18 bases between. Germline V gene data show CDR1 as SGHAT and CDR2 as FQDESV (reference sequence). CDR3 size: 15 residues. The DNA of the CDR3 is TGTGCCAGCAGCCCCGAGGGGGGTTCGCCCGAGACCCAGTACTTC. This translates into CASSPEGGSPETQYF.

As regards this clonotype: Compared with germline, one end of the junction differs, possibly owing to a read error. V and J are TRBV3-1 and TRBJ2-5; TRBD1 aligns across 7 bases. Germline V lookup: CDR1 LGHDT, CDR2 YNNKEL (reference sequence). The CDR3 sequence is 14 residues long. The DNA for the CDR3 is TGTGCTAGCAGCCGACAGGGCTTCGGAGAGACCCAGTACTTC. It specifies CASSRQGFGETQYF.

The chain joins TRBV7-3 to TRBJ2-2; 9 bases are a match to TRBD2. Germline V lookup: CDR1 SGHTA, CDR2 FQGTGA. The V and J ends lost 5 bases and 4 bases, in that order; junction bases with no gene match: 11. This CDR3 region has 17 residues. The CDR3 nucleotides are TGTGCCAGCAGCCAGAGGGGACTAGCCCTGGGCACCGGGGAGCTGTTTTTT. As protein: CASSQRGLALGTGELFF.

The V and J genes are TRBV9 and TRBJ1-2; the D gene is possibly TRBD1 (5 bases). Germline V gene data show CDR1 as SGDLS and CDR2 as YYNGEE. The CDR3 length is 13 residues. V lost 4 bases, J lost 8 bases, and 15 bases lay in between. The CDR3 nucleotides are TGTGCCAGCAGCCCGATCCAGGGAAAAGGCTACACCTTC. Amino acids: CASSPIQGKGYTF. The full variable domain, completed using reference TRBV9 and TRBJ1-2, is DSGVTQTPKHLITATGQRVTLRCSPRSGDLSVYWYQQSLDQGLQFLIQYYNGEERAKGNILERFSAQQFPDLHSELNLSSLELGDSALYFCASSPIQGKGYTFGSGTRLTVV.

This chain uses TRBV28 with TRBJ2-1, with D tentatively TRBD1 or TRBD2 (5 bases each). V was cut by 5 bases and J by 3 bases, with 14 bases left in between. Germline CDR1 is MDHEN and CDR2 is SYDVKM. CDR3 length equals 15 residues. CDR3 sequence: CASSPRDGLYNEQFF. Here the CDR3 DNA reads TGTGCCAGCAGTCCTCGGGACGGACTCTACAATGAGCAGTTCTTC.

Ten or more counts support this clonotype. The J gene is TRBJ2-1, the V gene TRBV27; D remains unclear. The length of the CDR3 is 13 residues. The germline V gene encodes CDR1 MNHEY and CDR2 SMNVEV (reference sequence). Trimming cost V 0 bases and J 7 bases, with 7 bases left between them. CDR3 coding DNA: TGTGCCAGCAGTTTATCGATGGGGAATGAGCAGTTCTTC. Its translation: CASSLSMGNEQFF.

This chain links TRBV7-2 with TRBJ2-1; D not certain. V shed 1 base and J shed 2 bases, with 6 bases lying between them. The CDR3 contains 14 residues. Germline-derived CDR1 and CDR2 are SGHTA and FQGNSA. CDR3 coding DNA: TGTGCCAGCAGCTTAGTACAAACCTACAATGAGCAGTTCTTC. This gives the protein CASSLVQTYNEQFF.

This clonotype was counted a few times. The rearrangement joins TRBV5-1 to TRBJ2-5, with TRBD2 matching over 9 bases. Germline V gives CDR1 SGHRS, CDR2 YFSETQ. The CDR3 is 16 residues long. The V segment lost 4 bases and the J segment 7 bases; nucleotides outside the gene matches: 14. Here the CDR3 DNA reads TGCGCCAGCAGCCGCAAGGATAGCGGGGGCGACGTGACCCAGTACTTC. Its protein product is CASSRKDSGGDVTQYF.

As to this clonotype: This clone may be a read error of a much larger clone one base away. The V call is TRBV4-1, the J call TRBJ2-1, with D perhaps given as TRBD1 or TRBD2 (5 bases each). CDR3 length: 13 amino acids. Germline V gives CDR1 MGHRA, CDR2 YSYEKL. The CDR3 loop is CASGQVRGHEQFF. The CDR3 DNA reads TGCGCCAGCGGCCAAGTCCGGGGACATGAGCAGTTCTTC.

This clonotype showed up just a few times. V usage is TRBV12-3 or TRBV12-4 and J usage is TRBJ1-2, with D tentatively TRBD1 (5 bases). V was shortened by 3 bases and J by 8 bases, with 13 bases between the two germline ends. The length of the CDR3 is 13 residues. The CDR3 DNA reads TGTGCCAGCAGTTTGGGGCAGGAGCGCGGCTACACCTTC. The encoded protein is CASSLGQERGYTF.

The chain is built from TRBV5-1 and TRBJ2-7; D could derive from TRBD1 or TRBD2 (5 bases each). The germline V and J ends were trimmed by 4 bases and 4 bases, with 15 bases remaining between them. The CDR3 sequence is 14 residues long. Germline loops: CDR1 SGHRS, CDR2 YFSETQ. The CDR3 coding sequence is TGCGCCAGCAGCGTCGGGACGAGGATATACGAGCAGTACTTC. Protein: CASSVGTRIYEQYF.

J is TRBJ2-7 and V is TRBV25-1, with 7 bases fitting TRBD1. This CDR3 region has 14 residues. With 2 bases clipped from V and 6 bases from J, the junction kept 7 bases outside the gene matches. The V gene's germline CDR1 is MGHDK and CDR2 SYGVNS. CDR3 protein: CASSEPGTAREQYF. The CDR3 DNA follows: TGTGCCAGCAGTGAACCCGGGACAGCGCGCGAGCAGTACTTC.

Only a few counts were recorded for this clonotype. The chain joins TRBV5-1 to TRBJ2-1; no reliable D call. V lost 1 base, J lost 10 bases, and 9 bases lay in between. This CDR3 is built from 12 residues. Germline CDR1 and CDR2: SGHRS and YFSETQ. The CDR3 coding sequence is TGCGCCAGCAGCTTGTCGACCCGGGAGCAGTTCTTC. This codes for CASSLSTREQFF.